The TCR beta chain described here comes from a study of blood T cell repertoires in COVID-19. Study-level information: From T cells, B-cell-depleted T cells, or PBMCs came the material, which was cDNA or gDNA.

Per the authors' pipeline: Researchers report that nucleated cell counts were estimated from reference gene primer amplification. Repertoires were generated with immunoSEQ multiplex PCR, while TCRdb's copy carries only in-frame clones and drops some. The V and J calls and clone size are taken from that table; D and trimming were inferred from the DNA. The sample consists of 150,000 to 200,000 clones, more than 85% of them appearing once. The CDR3 sequence is 16 residues long. The germline V gene encodes CDR1 SGDLS and CDR2 YYNGEE. V lost 5 bases and J 0 bases, leaving 17 bases between the germline ends. Seattle patients were enrolled while actively infected and followed longitudinally.

The chain has TRBV9 and TRBJ2-5; D not resolved. This sequence originates from a man aged 55 to 70 with COVID-19, enrolled during active disease. Input material: peripheral blood. The DNA of the CDR3 is TGTGCCAGCAGTGGCGGTATTGGTGGGTACCAAGAGACCCAGTACTTC. This sequence encodes CASSGGIGGYQETQYF. Variable domain in full (rest from reference TRBV9 and TRBJ2-5): DSGVTQTPKHLITATGQRVTLRCSPRSGDLSVYWYQQSLDQGLQFLIQYYNGEERAKGNILERFSAQQFPDLHSELNLSSLELGDSALYFCASSGGIGGYQETQYFGPGTRLLVL.